Presented here are 26 T cell receptor beta chains from one specimen sequenced in a study of T-cell memory formation after mild COVID-19. One entry per CDR3 protein results from TCRdb running MiXCR on the 5' RACE reads. In the table there are approximately 300,000 distinct CDR3 sequences, 8% to 9% of which are singletons. The specimen was PBMCs or a T cell subset sorted from them (not recorded which). Source of these receptors: a man younger than 30 who had mild COVID-19 (a few samples of this study predate the infection). Cell type and time point are not known.

This clonotype has ten or more counts. The chain is built from TRBV4-1 and TRBJ1-1; 7 nucleotides match TRBD1. The CDR3 contains 16 residues. In germline, CDR1 is MGHRA, CDR2 YSYEKL. J lost 8 bases, V lost 0 bases, and 12 bases had no gene match. The CDR3 protein is CASSQEQGPQRIEAFF. As DNA, the CDR3 is TGCGCCAGCAGCCAAGAACAGGGGCCGCAACGGATAGAAGCTTTCTTT.

This chain uses TRBV5-1 with TRBJ2-3; TRBD2 matches at 9 bases. The trim removed 3 bases at V and 2 bases at J, leaving 4 bases unmatched. Germline CDR1 reads SGHRS; CDR2 reads YFSETQ. The length of the CDR3 is 15 residues. CDR3 in DNA: TGCGCCAGCAGCTCTAGCGGGGTCTACACAGATACGCAGTATTTT. Translating gives CASSSSGVYTDTQYF.

This clonotype was counted a few times. In DNA form, the CDR3 reads TGTGCCAGCAGCGAAAACCCGGGGCGGGGGCAAGATACGCAGTATTTT. Its protein product is CASSENPGRGQDTQYF. The chain couples TRBV9 to TRBJ2-3, with a weak D call TRBD2 (7 bases). Trimming left V 3 bases short and J 5 bases short, with 19 bases between. CDR1 is SGDLS and CDR2 is YYNGEE in the germline V gene. The CDR3 runs 16 residues. Complete variable domain (other parts from reference TRBV9 and TRBJ2-3): DSGVTQTPKHLITATGQRVTLRCSPRSGDLSVYWYQQSLDQGLQFLIQYYNGEERAKGNILERFSAQQFPDLHSELNLSSLELGDSALYFCASSENPGRGQDTQYFGPGTRLTVL.

The rearrangement links TRBV7-8 to TRBJ2-2; 7 positions match TRBD2. Losses at the gene ends were 0 bases for V and 4 bases for J; bases not matched to a gene: 8. CDR3 length equals 17 residues. Looked up from germline, CDR1 is SGHVS and CDR2 is FQNEAQ. The DNA for the CDR3 is TGTGCCAGCAGCTTAGCGGGGGGGACTCAGGGCACCGGGGAGCTGTTTTTT. This gives the protein CASSLAGGTQGTGELFF.

This rearrangement joins TRBV6-2 or TRBV6-3 to TRBJ2-7; 10 bases match TRBD2. This CDR3 comprises 15 residues. V shed 0 bases, J shed 3 bases, and the junction held 2 bases outside the gene matches. In germline, CDR1 is MNHEY, CDR2 SVGEGT. The CDR3 nucleotides read TGTGCCAGCAGTTACTCCCGGACTAGCGGCTACGAGCAGTACTTC. It is translated as CASSYSRTSGYEQYF.

This clonotype has more than one count but fewer than ten. The V call is TRBV11-2, the J call TRBJ2-3; 11 bases agree with TRBD2. This CDR3 contains 16 residues. The junction had 10 bases not matched to a gene; V was cut back by 5 bases and J by 6 bases. Germline V gene data show CDR1 as SGHAT and CDR2 as FQNNGV. CDR3 bases: TGTGCCAGCAGCGGATCTAGCGGGGGGACTGTTGATACGCAGTATTTT. As protein: CASSGSSGGTVDTQYF. The full variable domain, its missing parts supplied by reference TRBV11-2 and TRBJ2-3, is EAGVAQSPRYKIIEKRQSVAFWCNPISGHATLYWYQQILGQGPKLLIQFQNNGVVDDSQLPKDRFSAERLKGVDSTLKIQPAKLEDSAVYLCASSGSSGGTVDTQYFGPGTRLTVL.

This clonotype was seen only a few times. CDR3 residues: CASRSGGGTGELFF. The CDR3 region has the DNA TGTGCCAGCCGTAGCGGGGGCGGGACCGGGGAGCTGTTTTTT. The rearrangement links TRBV28 to TRBJ2-2; 9 bases line up with TRBD2. The germline gives CDR1 MDHEN, CDR2 SYDVKM. Trimming removed 8 bases from V and 5 bases from J; junction bases left unmatched: 6. The length of the CDR3 is 14 residues.

This clonotype appeared a few times. The chain has TRBV12-3 or TRBV12-4 and TRBJ1-3; 10 bases are a match to TRBD1. This CDR3 has 18 amino acids. The junction had 12 bases not matched to a gene; V was cut back by 3 bases and J by 4 bases. The CDR3 DNA follows: TGTGCCAGCAGTTTTTCGTGGGGACAGGGGTTAGCCGGAAACACCATATATTTT. As protein: CASSFSWGQGLAGNTIYF.

This clonotype was recorded many times. The CDR3 DNA follows: TGCGCCAGCAGCTTTGGGACTAGCTCTAATGAGCAGTTCTTC. Residues: CASSFGTSSNEQFF. This chain connects TRBV5-1 to TRBJ2-1, with 9 bases fitting TRBD2. The V gene's germline CDR1 is SGHRS and CDR2 YFSETQ. V gave up 2 bases and J gave up 7 bases; unmatched junction bases: 4. The CDR3 runs to 14 residues.

The chain carries TRBV20-1 and TRBJ2-5; 10 bases are shared with TRBD2. The CDR3 covers 15 residues. CDR1 and CDR2 from the germline V gene are DFQATT and SNEGSKA (reference sequence). Trimming took 6 bases from V and 5 from J; bases not matched to a gene: 12. DNA for the CDR3: TGCAGTGCCCCGGCCGCTAGCGGGGGTAGGGAGACCCAGTACTTC. It encodes CSAPAASGGRETQYF.

V usage is TRBV19 and J usage is TRBJ2-6, with D unclear. Germline values: CDR1 LNHDA, CDR2 SQIVND (reference sequence). V lost 5 bases to trimming and J lost 2 bases, with 7 bases between them. The length of the CDR3 is 14 residues. The CDR3 sequence is CASSLVPGANVLTF. The CDR3 bases are TGTGCCAGTAGTCTGGTACCTGGGGCCAACGTCCTGACTTTC.

V gene TRBV27 combines with J gene TRBJ1-5; D possibly corresponds to TRBD1 (6 bases). V lost 5 bases to trimming and J lost 4 bases, with 12 bases between them. CDR1 is MNHEY, CDR2 SMNVEV, per germline (reference sequence). The CDR3 spans 14 residues. The CDR3 nucleotides are TGTGCCAGCAGTCCCGGACAGAGGAATCAGCCCCAGCATTTT. Protein sequence: CASSPGQRNQPQHF.

A few counts support this clonotype. The CDR3 is CSVTKRLPEGEQYV. In DNA, the CDR3 is TGCAGCGTGACTAAGAGGCTTCCAGAAGGCGAGCAGTACGTC. This chain links TRBV29-1 with TRBJ2-7, with D perhaps matching TRBD2 (5 bases). V lost 6 bases to trimming and J lost 6 bases, with 21 bases between them. The CDR3 runs to 14 residues. Germline-derived CDR1 and CDR2 are SQVTM and ANQGSEA.

The V gene is TRBV9, the J gene TRBJ2-1, with TRBD2 matching over 9 bases. Trimming at V came to 0 bases and at J to 9 bases, leaving 7 bases not matched to a gene. CDR1 SGDLS and CDR2 YYNGEE come from the germline V gene. This CDR3 contains 15 residues. CDR3 nucleotides: TGTGCCAGCAGCGTAGTGGTTAGCGGGGGCGGTGAGCAGTTCTTC. It is translated as CASSVVVSGGGEQFF.

The chain is built from TRBV12-5 and TRBJ1-1; a weak D match, TRBD1 (6 bases). CDR1 is LGHNT and CDR2 is FRNRAP in the germline V gene. The CDR3 spans 13 residues. The V end lost 2 bases, the J end lost 4 bases, and 8 bases lay between the germline ends. CDR3 loop: CASGLMTGTEAFF. CDR3 DNA sequence: TGTGCTAGTGGTTTGATGACAGGCACTGAAGCTTTCTTT.

This clonotype showed up just a few times. The J gene is TRBJ2-1, the V gene TRBV7-9; no reliable D call. CDR3 length equals 14 residues. Germline assignment: CDR1 SEHNR and CDR2 FQNEAQ (reference sequence). Trimming cost V 4 bases and J 6 bases, with 13 bases left between them. The CDR3 loop is CASSSTRRRNEQFF. DNA of the CDR3: TGTGCCAGCAGCTCCACCAGGAGACGCAATGAGCAGTTCTTC.

This rearrangement joins TRBV12-3 or TRBV12-4 to TRBJ1-1; D is perhaps TRBD1 (5 bases). The CDR3 has 16 residues. V was cut by 1 base and J by 9 bases, with 21 bases left in between. This CDR3 reads CASSLVAWGRPIKAFF. DNA for the CDR3: TGTGCCAGCAGTTTAGTAGCTTGGGGCCGCCCTATTAAAGCTTTCTTT.

This clonotype was seen only a few times. This chain connects TRBV5-4 to TRBJ2-3, with 7 bases fitting TRBD1. V shed 4 bases and J 7 bases; nucleotides not matched to a gene: 9. Germline-derived CDR1 and CDR2 are SGHNT and YYREEE (reference sequence). The CDR3 covers 14 residues. CDR3 nucleotides: TGTGCCAGCAGCACGGACAGGTATAGGAATACGCAGTATTTT. Protein sequence: CASSTDRYRNTQYF.

V and J are TRBV4-1 and TRBJ2-1; D ambiguous. CDR1 is MGHRA and CDR2 is YSYEKL in the germline V gene. The CDR3 is made up of 18 amino acids. V lost 4 bases to trimming and J lost 4 bases, with 23 bases between them. The CDR3: CASSLRVAATSTYNEQFF. CDR3 DNA sequence: TGCGCCAGCAGCCTCCGAGTTGCGGCGACGTCTACTTACAATGAGCAGTTCTTC.

The chain has TRBV15 and TRBJ2-5; D is undetermined. Germline V gene lookup returns CDR1 LNHNV and CDR2 YYDKDF (reference sequence). V lost 5 bases and J lost 5, with 18 bases in between. The CDR3 sequence is 15 residues long. DNA of the CDR3: TGTGCCACCAGCGGCCGAGCCGACCAGGTGGAGACCCAGTACTTC. This codes for CATSGRADQVETQYF.

This clonotype has a count of ten or more. V and J are TRBV7-9 and TRBJ1-5; the D is unclear. There are 13 residues in the CDR3. In germline, CDR1 is SEHNR, CDR2 FQNEAQ (reference sequence). V was trimmed by 0 bases and J by 6 bases, leaving 6 bases between them. CDR3 protein: CASSLAGSQPQHF. The CDR3 DNA reads TGTGCCAGCAGCTTAGCAGGATCTCAGCCCCAGCATTTT.

This clonotype has just a few counts. The chain uses TRBV6-5 and TRBJ1-3; D is unresolved. Germline CDR1 and CDR2: MNHEY and SVGAGI. Trimming cost V 2 bases and J 0 bases, with 5 bases left between them. The CDR3 spans 14 residues. The CDR3 coding sequence is TGTGCCAGCAGTTACACTAACTCTGGAAACACCATATATTTT. Its protein product is CASSYTNSGNTIYF.

V gene TRBV6-2 or TRBV6-3 combines with J gene TRBJ2-3; possibly TRBD2 for D (5 bases). Trimming removed 6 bases at V and 6 bases at J, with 16 bases between. Germline V lookup: CDR1 MNHEY, CDR2 SVGEGT. There are 14 residues in the CDR3. The CDR3 here is CASRRVAPADTQYF. CDR3 in DNA: TGTGCCAGCAGGAGGGTCGCGCCTGCGGATACGCAGTATTTT.

This clonotype was found a few times. The CDR3 DNA reads as TGTGCCAGCAGCTACGGGGTAAAGCAGTTCTTC. It is translated as CASSYGVKQFF. This sequence joins TRBV7-3 and TRBJ2-1; TRBD2 might be the D (5 bases). CDR1 is SGHTA and CDR2 is FQGTGA in the germline V gene. The CDR3 is 11 residues long. With 4 bases removed from V and 11 bases from J, the gap between germline ends came to 9 bases.

This clonotype was found many times. The gene calls are TRBV5-5 and TRBJ2-7, with D perhaps assigned TRBD1 or TRBD2 (5 bases each). The germline V gene has CDR1 SGHKS and CDR2 YYEKEE (reference sequence). Trimming pared 4 bases from V and 3 bases from J, leaving 14 bases between. The length of the CDR3 is 14 residues. The CDR3: CASSQTGTVYEQYF. CDR3 DNA: TGTGCCAGCAGCCAAACCGGGACGGTCTACGAGCAGTACTTC.

In its sample, this clonotype was seen many times. DNA for the CDR3: TGCGCCAGCAGCAACCGTGGACTAGCGCTCCAAGAGACCCAGTACTTC. It encodes CASSNRGLALQETQYF. V and J are TRBV5-1 and TRBJ2-5; 9 nucleotides agree with TRBD2. Germline V gene data show CDR1 as SGHRS and CDR2 as YFSETQ. The V and J ends lost 4 bases and 1 base, in that order; junction bases with no gene match: 8. The CDR3 loop spans 16 amino acids.